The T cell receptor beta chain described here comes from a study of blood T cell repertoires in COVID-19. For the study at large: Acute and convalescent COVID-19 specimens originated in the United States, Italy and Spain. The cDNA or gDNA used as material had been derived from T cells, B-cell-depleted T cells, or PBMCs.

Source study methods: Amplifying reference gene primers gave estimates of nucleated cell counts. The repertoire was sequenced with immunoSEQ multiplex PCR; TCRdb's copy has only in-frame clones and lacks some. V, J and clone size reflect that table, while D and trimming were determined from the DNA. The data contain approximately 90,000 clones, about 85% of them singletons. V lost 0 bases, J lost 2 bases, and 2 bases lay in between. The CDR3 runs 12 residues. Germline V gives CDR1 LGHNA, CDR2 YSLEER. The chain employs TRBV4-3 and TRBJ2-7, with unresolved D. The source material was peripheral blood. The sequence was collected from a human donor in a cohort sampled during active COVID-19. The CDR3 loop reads CASSQDAYEQYF. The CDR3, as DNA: TGCGCCAGCAGCCAAGACGCCTACGAGCAGTACTTC.